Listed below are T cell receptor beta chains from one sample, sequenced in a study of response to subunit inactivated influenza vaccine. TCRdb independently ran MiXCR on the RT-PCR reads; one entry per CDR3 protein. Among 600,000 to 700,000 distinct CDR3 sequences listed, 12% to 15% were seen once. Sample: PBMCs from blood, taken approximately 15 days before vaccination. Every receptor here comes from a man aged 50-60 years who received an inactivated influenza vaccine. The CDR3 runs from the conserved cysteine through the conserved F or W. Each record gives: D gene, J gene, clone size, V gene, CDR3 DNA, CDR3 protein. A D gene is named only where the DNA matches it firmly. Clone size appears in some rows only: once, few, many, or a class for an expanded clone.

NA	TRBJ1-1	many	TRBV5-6	TGTGCCAGCAGTTTAGGACGGCTGAACACTGAAGCTTTCTTT	CASSLGRLNTEAFF
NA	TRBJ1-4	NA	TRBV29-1	TGCAGCGTTGAAGTCAGGGTGGGTGAAAAACTGTTTTTT	CSVEVRVGEKLFF
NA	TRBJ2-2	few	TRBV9	TGTGCCAGCAGCGTAGGGGAGTGGGTTACCGGGGAGCTGTTTTTT	CASSVGEWVTGELFF
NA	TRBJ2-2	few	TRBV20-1	TGCAGTGCTAGAGGTCTATCAGGGAGGTCCACCGGGGAGCTGTTTTTT	CSARGLSGRSTGELFF
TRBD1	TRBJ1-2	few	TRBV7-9	TGTGCCAGCAGCTCTGATAGGACAGGGGCCTCCTATGGCTACACCTTC	CASSSDRTGASYGYTF
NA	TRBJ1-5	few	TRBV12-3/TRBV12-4	TGTGCCAGCAGTTTAGTTCCCCCAGGGACTCAGCCCCAGCATTTT	CASSLVPPGTQPQHF
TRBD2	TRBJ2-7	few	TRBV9	TGTGCCAGCAGCGCCGGCGGCGGGAGGGGGTCCGAGCAGTACTTC	CASSAGGGRGSEQYF
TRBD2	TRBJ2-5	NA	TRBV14	TGTGCCAGCAGCCACCTGGGACTAGCGGGGGCCTGGTTACAAGAGACCCAGTACTTC	CASSHLGLAGAWLQETQYF
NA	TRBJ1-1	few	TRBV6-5	TGTGCCAGCAACACTAGGACAGAAGCTTTCTTT	CASNTRTEAFF
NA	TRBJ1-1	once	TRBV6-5	TGTGCCAGCAGTTACGGGCCAGTCACTGAAGCTTTCTTT	CASSYGPVTEAFF
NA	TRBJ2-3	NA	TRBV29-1	TGCAGCGCTCGGGAGCGGATAAGCACAGATACGCAGTATTTT	CSARERISTDTQYF
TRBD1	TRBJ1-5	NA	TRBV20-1	TGCAGTGCATCCGGACAGGGGAGCGGTCAGCCCCAGCATTTT	CSASGQGSGQPQHF
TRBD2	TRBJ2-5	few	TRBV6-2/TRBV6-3	TGTGCCAGCAAACTAGCGGGAGGGCCAGAGACCCAGTACTTC	CASKLAGGPETQYF
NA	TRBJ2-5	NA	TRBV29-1	TGCAGCTTTGAACAAGGGGGAGAGACCCAGTACTTC	CSFEQGGETQYF
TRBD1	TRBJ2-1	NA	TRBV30	TGTGCCTGGGGATGGACAGGCACCTACAATGAGCAGTTCTTC	CAWGWTGTYNEQFF
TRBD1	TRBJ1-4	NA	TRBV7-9	TGTGCCAGCAGCCAGGGACAGGATAATGAAAAACTGTTTTTT	CASSQGQDNEKLFF
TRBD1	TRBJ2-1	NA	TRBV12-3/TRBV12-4	TGTGCCAGCAGTCAACAGGGGTCTACCTACAATGAGCAGTTCTTC	CASSQQGSTYNEQFF
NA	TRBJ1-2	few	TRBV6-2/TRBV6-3	TGTGCCAGCAGTTACGGCCCGGGGGGCTACACCTTC	CASSYGPGGYTF
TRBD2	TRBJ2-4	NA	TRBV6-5	TGTGCCAGCAGTTCCGGGACTAGCGGGAGGGCGCGCGGAAACATTCAGTACTTC	CASSSGTSGRARGNIQYF
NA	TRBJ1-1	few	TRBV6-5	TGTGCCAGCAGTCAGACTACAGGGAGAGCTTTCTTT	CASSQTTGRAFF
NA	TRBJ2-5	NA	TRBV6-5	TGTGCCAGCAGTTGGTTATCCTTACAAGAGACCCAGTACTTC	CASSWLSLQETQYF
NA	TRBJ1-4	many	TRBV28	TGTGCCAGCAGTTTCATGGGGACAAGCAATGAAAAACTGTTTTTT	CASSFMGTSNEKLFF
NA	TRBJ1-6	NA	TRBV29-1	TGCAGCGTCACTTTAGGGGATTCACCCCTCCACTTT	CSVTLGDSPLHF
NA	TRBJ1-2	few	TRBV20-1	TGCAGTGCCCGACGGGAGTCAGGGCGGGGTTTTGGCTACACCTTC	CSARRESGRGFGYTF
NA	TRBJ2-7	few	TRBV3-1	TGTGCCAGCAGCCAAGATGACCGTGACGAGCAGTACTTC	CASSQDDRDEQYF
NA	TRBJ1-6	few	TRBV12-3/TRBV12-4	TGTGCCAGCAGTTTAGGGGGAGGGGGGTCGCCCCTCCACTTT	CASSLGGGGSPLHF
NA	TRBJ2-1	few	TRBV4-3	TGCGCCAGCAGCCAAGATCTCAGGGGCGGCTGGTCCACGAATGAGCAGTTCTTC	CASSQDLRGGWSTNEQFF
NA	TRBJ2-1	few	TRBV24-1	TGTGCCACCAGTGATACGCCCGGACGAATGGGACGCTACAATGAGCAGTTCTTC	CATSDTPGRMGRYNEQFF
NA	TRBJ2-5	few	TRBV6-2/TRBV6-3	TGTGCCAGCAGTTCGCGGGTCAAGGCTGGGGAGACCCAGTACTTC	CASSSRVKAGETQYF
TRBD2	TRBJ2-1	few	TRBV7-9	TGTGCCAGCAGTACTAGCGGGTCCACCTCCTACAATGAGCAGTTCTTC	CASSTSGSTSYNEQFF
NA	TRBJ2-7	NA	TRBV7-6	TGTGCCAGCAGCTTAGATTTGAACGAGCAGTACTTC	CASSLDLNEQYF
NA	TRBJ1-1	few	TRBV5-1	TGCGCCAGCAGCGTCCGGGGTGAGAACACTGAAGCTTTCTTT	CASSVRGENTEAFF
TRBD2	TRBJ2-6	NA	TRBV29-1	TGCAGCGTTATCACAAGGGCTGGTAGCGGGAGAATAGGGAGCTCTGGGGCCAACGTCCTGACTTTC	CSVITRAGSGRIGSSGANVLTF
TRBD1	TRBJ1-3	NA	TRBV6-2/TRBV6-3	TGTGCCAGCAGGCCGACCGGGACAGTCGACGAAAACACCATATATTTT	CASRPTGTVDENTIYF
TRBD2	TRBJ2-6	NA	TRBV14	TGTGCCAGCAGCCAAGTCCCGTCGGGCGGGAGGTTCAGCTCTGGGGCCAACGTCCTGACTTTC	CASSQVPSGGRFSSGANVLTF
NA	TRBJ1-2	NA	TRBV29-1	TGCAGCGTTGAAGGTTCAGGGGATTTTTATGGCTACACCTTC	CSVEGSGDFYGYTF
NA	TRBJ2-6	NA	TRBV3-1	TGTGCCAGCAGCCTCCCCATCACCTTTAGGTCTGGGGCCAACGTCCTGACTTTC	CASSLPITFRSGANVLTF
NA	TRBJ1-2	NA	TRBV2	TGTGCCAGCAGTGGGGGGCCTCCCCCTGCCTACACCTTC	CASSGGPPPAYTF
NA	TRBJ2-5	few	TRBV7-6	TGTGCCAGCAGCCACCCCAGTCCGGGGGAGACCCAGTACTTC	CASSHPSPGETQYF
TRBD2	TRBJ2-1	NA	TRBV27	TGTGCCAGCAGCGACTTCGGGACTAGCGGGAGTGGCTCCTACAATGAGCAGTTCTTC	CASSDFGTSGSGSYNEQFF
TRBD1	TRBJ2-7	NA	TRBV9	TGTGCCAGCAGCGACCGGCCCGGACAGGCCTTCCACGAGCAGTACTTC	CASSDRPGQAFHEQYF
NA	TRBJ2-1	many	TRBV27	TGTGCCAGCAGTACCGGGACGGTTGAGGCCTACAATGAGCAGTTCTTC	CASSTGTVEAYNEQFF
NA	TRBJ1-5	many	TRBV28	TGTGCCTCCTCAGGGGATAGCAATCAGCCCCAGCATTTT	CASSGDSNQPQHF
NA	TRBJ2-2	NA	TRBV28	TGTGCCAGCGCCCGCCCGAACACCGGGGAGCTGTTTTTT	CASARPNTGELFF
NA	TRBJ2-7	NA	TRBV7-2	TGTGGCAGCAGCTTAGCGTCGGGCAGGAACTACGAGCAGTACTTC	CGSSLASGRNYEQYF
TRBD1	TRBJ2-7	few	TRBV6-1	TGTGCCAGCAGCACTAACCTTCAGGACAGGGGACTCTCCTACGAGCAGTACTTC	CASSTNLQDRGLSYEQYF
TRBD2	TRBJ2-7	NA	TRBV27	TGTGCCAGCAGTTTTTTTCGCGGGAGCGAGCAGTACTTC	CASSFFRGSEQYF
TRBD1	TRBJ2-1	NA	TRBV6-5	TGTGCCAGCAGTTATGCAGTTAGGGCAAGGGGGCGAAATGAGCAGTTCTTC	CASSYAVRARGRNEQFF
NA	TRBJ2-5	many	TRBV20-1	TGCAGTGCTAGACGGGACTACCAAGAGACCCAGTACTTC	CSARRDYQETQYF